The T cell receptor (beta chain) described here comes from a study of beta chain features in type 1 diabetes. Trimming cost V 3 bases and J 6 bases, with 12 bases left between them. CDR1 and CDR2 from the germline V gene are SGHTA and FQGNSA. The CDR3 runs to 13 residues. Study findings and constraints: Within each of all four CD4+ subsets, Type 1 diabetes patients had TCRB CDR3s that were moderately but significantly shorter.

Comments on this clone: Antigen: not known.

Investigators reverse transcribed all isolated RNA, so they sequenced expressed TCRB transcripts. Assay used: immunoSEQ multiplex PCR; TCRdb lists only in-frame clones, some missing. The sample lists about 250,000 clones; approximately 11% were seen once. Sequenced: naive CD4+ T cells from blood. This chain links TRBV7-2 with TRBJ2-7, with D maybe TRBD2 (5 bases). This clonotype originated in a man between 25 and 39 years old with type 1 diabetes. The CDR3 loop reads CASSFSTAGEQYF. The DNA of the CDR3 is TGTGCCAGCAGCTTTTCAACGGCGGGCGAGCAGTACTTC.